The following is a TCR beta chain sequence with its context. Sequencing used immunoSEQ multiplex PCR; TCRdb keeps in-frame clones, though not all of them. The sample lists nearly 350,000 clones; around nine tenths were seen once. The data stem from a study of blood T cell repertoires in COVID-19. Across the study: PBMCs, B-cell-depleted T cells, or T cells were the source of the cDNA or gDNA that made up the material.

Enrolment of Seattle patients took place during active infection, and they were followed longitudinally. Germline V gene sequence: CDR1 SGDLS, CDR2 YYNGEE. Trimming left V 0 bases short and J 4 bases short, with 8 bases between. The CDR3 is 15 residues long. The TCR sequence derives from a woman in her seventies with COVID-19, enrolled during active disease. Sequencing was performed on peripheral blood. The rearrangement uses TRBV9 and TRBJ2-6; no definite D call. The CDR3 DNA reads as TGTGCCAGCAGCGTAGTGAGCTCGGGGGCCAACGTCCTGACTTTC. Its protein is CASSVVSSGANVLTF.